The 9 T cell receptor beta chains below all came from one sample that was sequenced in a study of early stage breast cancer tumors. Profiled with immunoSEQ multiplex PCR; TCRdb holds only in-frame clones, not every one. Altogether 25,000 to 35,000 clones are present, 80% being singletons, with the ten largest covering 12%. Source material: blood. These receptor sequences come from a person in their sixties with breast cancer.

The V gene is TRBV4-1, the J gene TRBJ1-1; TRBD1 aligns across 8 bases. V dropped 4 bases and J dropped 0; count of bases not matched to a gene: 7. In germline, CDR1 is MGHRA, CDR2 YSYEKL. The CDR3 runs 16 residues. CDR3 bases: TGCGCCAGCAGCCCAGGACAGGGTCCGATGAACACTGAAGCTTTCTTT. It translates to CASSPGQGPMNTEAFF.

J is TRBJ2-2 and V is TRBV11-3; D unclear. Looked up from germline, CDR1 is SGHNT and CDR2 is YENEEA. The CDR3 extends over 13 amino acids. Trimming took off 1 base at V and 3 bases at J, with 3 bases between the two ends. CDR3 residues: CASSLVDTGELFF. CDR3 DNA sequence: TGTGCCAGCAGCTTAGTCGACACCGGGGAGCTGTTTTTT.

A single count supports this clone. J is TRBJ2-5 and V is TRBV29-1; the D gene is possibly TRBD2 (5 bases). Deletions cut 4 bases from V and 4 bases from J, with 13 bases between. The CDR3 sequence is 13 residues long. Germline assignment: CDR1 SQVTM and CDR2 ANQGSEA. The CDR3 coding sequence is TGCAGCGTTGGGTTCAGCGGAGCAGAGACCCAGTACTTC. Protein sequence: CSVGFSGAETQYF.

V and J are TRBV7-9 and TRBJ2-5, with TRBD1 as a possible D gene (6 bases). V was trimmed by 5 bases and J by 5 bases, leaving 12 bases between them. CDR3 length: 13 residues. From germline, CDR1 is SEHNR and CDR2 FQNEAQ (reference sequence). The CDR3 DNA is TGTGCCAGCAGCACCAGGGGATCTGAGACCCAGTACTTC. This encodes CASSTRGSETQYF.

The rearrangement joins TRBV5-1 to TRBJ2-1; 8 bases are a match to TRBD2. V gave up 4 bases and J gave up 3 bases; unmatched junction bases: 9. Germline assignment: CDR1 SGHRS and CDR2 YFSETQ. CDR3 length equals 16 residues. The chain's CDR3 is CASSRKKSGSYNEQFF. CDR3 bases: TGCGCCAGCAGCCGCAAGAAGAGCGGGAGCTACAATGAGCAGTTCTTC.

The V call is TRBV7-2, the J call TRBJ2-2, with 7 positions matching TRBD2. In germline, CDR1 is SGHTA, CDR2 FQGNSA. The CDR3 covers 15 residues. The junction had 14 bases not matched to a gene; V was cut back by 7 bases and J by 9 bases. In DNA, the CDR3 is TGTGCCAGCACCCTAGATCGGGGGGAGGGCCGGGAGCTGTTTTTT. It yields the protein CASTLDRGEGRELFF.

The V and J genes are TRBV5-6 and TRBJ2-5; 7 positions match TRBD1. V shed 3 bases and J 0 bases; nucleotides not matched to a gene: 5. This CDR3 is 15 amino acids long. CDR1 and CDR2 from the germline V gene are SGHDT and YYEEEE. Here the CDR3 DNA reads TGTGCCAGCAGCTGGGGACAGAAGTACCAAGAGACCCAGTACTTC. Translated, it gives CASSWGQKYQETQYF. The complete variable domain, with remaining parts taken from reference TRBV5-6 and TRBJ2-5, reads DAGVTQSPTHLIKTRGQQVTLRCSPKSGHDTVSWYQQALGQGPQFIFQYYEEEERQRGNFPDRFSGHQFPNYSSELNVNALLLGDSALYLCASSWGQKYQETQYFGPGTRLLVL.

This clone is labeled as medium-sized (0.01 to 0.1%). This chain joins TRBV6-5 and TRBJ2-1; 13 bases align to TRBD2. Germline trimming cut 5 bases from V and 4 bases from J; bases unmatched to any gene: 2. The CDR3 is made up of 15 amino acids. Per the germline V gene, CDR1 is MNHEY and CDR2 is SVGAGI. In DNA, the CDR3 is TGTGCCAGCAGTCCACTAGCGGGAGGGTACAATGAGCAGTTCTTC. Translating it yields CASSPLAGGYNEQFF.

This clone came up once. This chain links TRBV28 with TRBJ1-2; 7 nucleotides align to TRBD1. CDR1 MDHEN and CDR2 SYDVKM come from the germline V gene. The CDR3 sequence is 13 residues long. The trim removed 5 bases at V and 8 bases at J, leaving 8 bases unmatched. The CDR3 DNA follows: TGTGCCAGCAGTCCAGGGGGTCGGGACGGCTACACCTTC. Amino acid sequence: CASSPGGRDGYTF.